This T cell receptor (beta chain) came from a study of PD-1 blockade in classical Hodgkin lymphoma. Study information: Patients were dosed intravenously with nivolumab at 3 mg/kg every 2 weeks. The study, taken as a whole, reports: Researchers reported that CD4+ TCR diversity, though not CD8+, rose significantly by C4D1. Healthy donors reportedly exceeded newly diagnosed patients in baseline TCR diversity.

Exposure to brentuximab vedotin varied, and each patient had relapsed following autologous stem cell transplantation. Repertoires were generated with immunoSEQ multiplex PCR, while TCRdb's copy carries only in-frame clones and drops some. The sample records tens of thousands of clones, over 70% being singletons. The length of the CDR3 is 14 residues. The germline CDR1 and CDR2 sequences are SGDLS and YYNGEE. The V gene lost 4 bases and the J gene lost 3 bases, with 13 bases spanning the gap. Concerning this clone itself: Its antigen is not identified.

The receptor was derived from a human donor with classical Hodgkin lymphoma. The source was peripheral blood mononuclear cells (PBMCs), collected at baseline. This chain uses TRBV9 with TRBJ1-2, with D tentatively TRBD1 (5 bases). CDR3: CASSRPGEDYGYTF. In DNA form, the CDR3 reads TGTGCCAGCAGCCGCCCGGGGGAGGACTATGGCTACACCTTC.